What follows are 8 T cell receptor beta chains derived from one specimen sequenced in a study of cytomegalovirus exposure and HLA in healthy donors. PCR employed 60 Vbeta and 13 Jbeta primers. Assay used: immunoSEQ multiplex PCR; TCRdb lists only in-frame clones, some missing. This table lists fewer than 200,000 clones. Sequencing used PBMCs. These receptor sequences come from a man younger than 45 in good health and CMV-seronegative.

DNA for the CDR3: TGTGCCAGCAGCCACCGCACTAGCGGTGGTATCGGGGAGCTGTTTTTT. This codes for CASSHRTSGGIGELFF. The chain combines TRBV14 with TRBJ2-2; TRBD2 matches at 8 bases. The CDR3 covers 16 residues. Unmatched junction bases numbered 10, after V lost 3 bases and J lost 7 bases. The germline V gene has CDR1 SGHDN and CDR2 FVKESK.

The J gene is TRBJ1-2, the V gene TRBV7-2; D is unclear. CDR3 length equals 16 residues. Germline CDR1 reads SGHTA; CDR2 reads FQGNSA. Deletions cut 3 bases from V and 4 bases from J, with 18 bases between. CDR3 region: CASSFIIVSVPYGYTF. CDR3 nucleotides: TGTGCCAGCAGCTTTATCATCGTATCGGTACCCTATGGCTACACCTTC.

The V and J genes are TRBV27 and TRBJ1-5; D may be TRBD1 (6 bases). Germline CDR1 reads MNHEY; CDR2 reads SMNVEV (reference sequence). The CDR3 spans 16 residues. Trimming removed 6 bases from V and 5 bases from J, with 20 bases in between. CDR3 coding DNA: TGTGCCAGCAGCTCGACTATTTACAGGGTAGATCAGCCCCAGCATTTT. Translating gives CASSSTIYRVDQPQHF.

The chain carries TRBV6-6 and TRBJ1-5, with D perhaps TRBD1 (6 bases). Germline loops: CDR1 MNHNY, CDR2 SVGAGI (reference sequence). The V gene lost 8 bases and the J gene lost 6 bases, with 14 bases spanning the gap. CDR3 size: 13 residues. In DNA form, the CDR3 reads TGTGCCAGCGGGCAGGGGCTGGGTCAGCCCCAGCATTTT. Translated, it gives CASGQGLGQPQHF.

The rearrangement joins TRBV4-3 to TRBJ2-6, with D tentatively TRBD1 (5 bases). Trimming took 0 bases from V and 2 from J, leaving 11 bases between them. The CDR3 length is 17 residues. Germline V lookup: CDR1 LGHNA, CDR2 YSLEER. The CDR3 here is CASSQEGARAGANVLTF. CDR3 nucleotides: TGCGCCAGCAGCCAAGAAGGGGCCAGGGCTGGGGCCAACGTCCTGACTTTC.

Note on this clone: This specimen includes other DNA sequences encoding the same CDR3. As DNA, the CDR3 is TGTGCCAGCAGTTACTCGGTGGGACAGGGCTACAATGAGCAGTTCTTC. Translating gives CASSYSVGQGYNEQFF. The chain has TRBV6-5 and TRBJ2-1; 9 positions match TRBD1. Germline-derived CDR1 and CDR2 are MNHEY and SVGAGI. The CDR3 is 16 residues long. J gave up 3 bases and V 0 bases, and 3 bases lay outside the gene matches.

The chain links TRBV29-1 to TRBJ1-1, with D hard to call. V shed 1 base and J shed 4 bases, with 10 bases lying between them. The length of the CDR3 is 13 residues. From germline, CDR1 is SQVTM and CDR2 ANQGSEA. CDR3: CSVEGGLGTEAFF. The DNA of the CDR3 is TGCAGCGTTGAAGGCGGGCTCGGCACTGAAGCTTTCTTT.

The chain joins TRBV7-8 to TRBJ1-6; D remains unclear. Deletions cut 4 bases from V and 3 bases from J, with 10 bases between. The CDR3 consists of 15 residues. The germline V gene has CDR1 SGHVS and CDR2 FQNEAQ. In DNA, the CDR3 is TGTGCCAGCAGCTCGCGGGCTGACTATAATTCACCCCTCCACTTT. This encodes CASSSRADYNSPLHF.